A single T cell receptor (beta chain) is shown here with its context. V was shortened by 0 bases and J by 10 bases, with 15 bases between the two germline ends. Germline values: CDR1 GTSNPN, CDR2 SVGIG (reference sequence). This CDR3 has 14 residues. The sample is drawn from a study of blood T cell repertoires in COVID-19. Background on the study: The United States, Italy and Spain supplied acute and convalescent COVID-19 samples.

Authors' processing steps: Estimates of nucleated cell counts were drawn from the amplification of reference gene primers. Profiling relied on immunoSEQ multiplex PCR, and the TCRdb table lists in-frame clones only, not all of them. The D gene and trimming were derived from the DNA, and the V and J assignments and clone size from that table. The sample has some 220,000 clones, around four fifths seen once. The clonotype comes from an elderly woman with active or convalescent COVID-19. The sequenced sample consisted of peripheral blood. The V gene is TRBV30, the J gene TRBJ1-4; D remains unclear. CDR3 DNA: TGTGCCTGGAGTGTACGGCGGGAAAGGAGAAAACTGTTTTTT. It translates to CAWSVRRERRKLFF.